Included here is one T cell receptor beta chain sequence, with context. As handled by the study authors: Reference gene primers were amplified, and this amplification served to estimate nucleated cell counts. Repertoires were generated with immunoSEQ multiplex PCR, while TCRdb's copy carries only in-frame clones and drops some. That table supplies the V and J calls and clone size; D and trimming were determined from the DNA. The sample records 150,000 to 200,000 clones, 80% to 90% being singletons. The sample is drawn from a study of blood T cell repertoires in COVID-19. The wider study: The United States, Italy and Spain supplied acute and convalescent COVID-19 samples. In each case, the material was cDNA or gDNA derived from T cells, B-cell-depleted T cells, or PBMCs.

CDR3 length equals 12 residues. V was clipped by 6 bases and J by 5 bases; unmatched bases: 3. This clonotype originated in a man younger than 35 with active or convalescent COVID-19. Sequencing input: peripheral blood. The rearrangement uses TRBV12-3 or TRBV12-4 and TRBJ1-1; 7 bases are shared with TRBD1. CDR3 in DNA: TGTGCCAGCAGCTCGACAGGGACTGAAGCTTTCTTT. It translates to CASSSTGTEAFF.